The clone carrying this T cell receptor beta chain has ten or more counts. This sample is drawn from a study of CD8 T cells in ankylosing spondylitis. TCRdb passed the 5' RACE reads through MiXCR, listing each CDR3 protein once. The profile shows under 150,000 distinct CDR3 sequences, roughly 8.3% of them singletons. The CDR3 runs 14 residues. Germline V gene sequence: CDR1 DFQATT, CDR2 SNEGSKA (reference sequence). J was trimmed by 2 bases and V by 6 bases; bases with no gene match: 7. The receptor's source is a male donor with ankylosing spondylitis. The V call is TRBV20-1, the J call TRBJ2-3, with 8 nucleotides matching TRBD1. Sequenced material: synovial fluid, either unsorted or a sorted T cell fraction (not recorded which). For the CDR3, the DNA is TGCAGTGCCAATGACAGGGGATACACAGATACGCAGTATTTT. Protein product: CSANDRGYTDTQYF.